This T cell receptor (beta chain) was retrieved from a study of regulatory T cells in long-lasting Graves disease. As to time point: newly diagnosed GD, antithyroid drugs for less than 3 months. Generation of the TCR library employed RNA extracted from PBMCs. CDR3 regions were amplified by Arm-PCR using iRepertoire HTBI primers to build TCR beta libraries. TCRdb redid the calling of the multiplex PCR reads with MiXCR, one entry per CDR3 protein. The data hold around 240,000 distinct CDR3 sequences, with around 18% observed a single time. The CDR3 spans 12 residues. Trimming removed 4 bases from V and 9 bases from J, with 13 bases in between. Germline V gene sequence: CDR1 LGHDT, CDR2 YNNKEL (reference sequence). Comment on this clonotype: A clone one base away is much larger, so this may be a read error.

These data are also associated with another study on T cells in Graves' hyperthyroidism and ophthalmopathy. That report notes: The TCR CDR3 was amplified in a first-round RT-PCR using the HTBI primer set. Most thyroid clonotypes that were expanded above 0.001 also turned up in blood.

This clonotype was obtained from a woman aged 30 to 39 with Graves disease. Material: peripheral blood mononuclear cells (PBMCs), obtained at new diagnosis, from a patient treated with antithyroid drugs. The chain joins TRBV3-1 to TRBJ2-7; D possibly corresponds to TRBD2 (6 bases). CDR3 amino acids: CASSPSVGGQYF. CDR3 in DNA: TGTGCCAGCAGCCCTAGCGTTGGCGGGCAGTACTTC.